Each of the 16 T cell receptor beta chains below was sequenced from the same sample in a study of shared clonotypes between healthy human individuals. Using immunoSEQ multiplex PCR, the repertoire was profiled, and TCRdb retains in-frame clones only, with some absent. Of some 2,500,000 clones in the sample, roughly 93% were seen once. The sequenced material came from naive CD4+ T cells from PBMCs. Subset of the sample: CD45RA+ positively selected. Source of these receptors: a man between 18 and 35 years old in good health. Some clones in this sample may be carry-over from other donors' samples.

CDR3: CASRITSGRREQYF. Here the CDR3 DNA reads TGTGCCAGCAGAATCACTAGCGGGAGAAGGGAGCAGTACTTC. V gene TRBV27 combines with J gene TRBJ2-7, with 11 bases fitting TRBD2. The germline V gene has CDR1 MNHEY and CDR2 SMNVEV (reference sequence). The CDR3 totals 14 residues. The junction had 8 bases not matched to a gene; V was cut back by 6 bases and J by 7 bases.

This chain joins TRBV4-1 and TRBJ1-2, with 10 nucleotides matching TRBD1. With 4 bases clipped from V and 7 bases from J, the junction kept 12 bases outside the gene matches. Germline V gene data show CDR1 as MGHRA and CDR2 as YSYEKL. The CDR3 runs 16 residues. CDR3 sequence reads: CASSPGRDRGRSGYTF. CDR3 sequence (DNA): TGCGCCAGCAGCCCGGGACGGGACAGGGGCAGAAGTGGCTACACCTTC.

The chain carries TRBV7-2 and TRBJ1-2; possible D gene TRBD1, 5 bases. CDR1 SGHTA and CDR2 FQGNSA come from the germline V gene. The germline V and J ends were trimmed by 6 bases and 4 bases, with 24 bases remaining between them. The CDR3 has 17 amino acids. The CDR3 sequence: CASSFVTISGFIYGYTF. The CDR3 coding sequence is TGTGCCAGCAGTTTTGTGACTATCTCAGGGTTCATCTATGGCTACACCTTC.

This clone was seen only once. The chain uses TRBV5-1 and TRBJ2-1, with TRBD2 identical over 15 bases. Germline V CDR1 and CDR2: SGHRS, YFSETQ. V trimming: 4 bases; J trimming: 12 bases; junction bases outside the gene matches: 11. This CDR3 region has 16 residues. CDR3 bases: TGCGCCAGCAGCATCGGACTAGCGGGAGGGCGTGGGGGGCAGTTCTTC. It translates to CASSIGLAGGRGGQFF.

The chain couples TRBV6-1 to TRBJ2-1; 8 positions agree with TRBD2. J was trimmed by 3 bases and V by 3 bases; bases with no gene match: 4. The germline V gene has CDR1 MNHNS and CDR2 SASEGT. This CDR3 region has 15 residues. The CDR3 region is CASSEREANYNEQFF. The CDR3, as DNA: TGTGCCAGCAGTGAGCGGGAGGCAAACTACAATGAGCAGTTCTTC.

The CDR3 sequence is CASSLGGTDTEAFF. DNA for the CDR3: TGCGCCAGCAGCTTGGGTGGGACCGACACTGAAGCTTTCTTT. The chain carries TRBV5-1 and TRBJ1-1; D might be TRBD1 (5 bases). The CDR3 extends over 14 amino acids. Germline lookup yields CDR1 SGHRS and CDR2 YFSETQ. Between the trimmed V and J ends, which lost 0 bases and 3 bases, there was a span of 9 bases.

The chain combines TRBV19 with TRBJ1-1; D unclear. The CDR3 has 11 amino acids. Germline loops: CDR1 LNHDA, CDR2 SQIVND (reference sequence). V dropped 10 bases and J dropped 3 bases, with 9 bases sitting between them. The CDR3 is CATVGYTEAFF. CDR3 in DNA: TGTGCCACCGTGGGGTACACTGAAGCTTTCTTT.

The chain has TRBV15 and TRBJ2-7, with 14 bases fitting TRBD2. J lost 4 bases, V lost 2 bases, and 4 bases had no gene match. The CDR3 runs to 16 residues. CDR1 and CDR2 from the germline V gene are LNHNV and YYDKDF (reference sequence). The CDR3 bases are TGTGCCACCAGCAGATCGGGACTAGCGGGAGTGTACGAGCAGTACTTC. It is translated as CATSRSGLAGVYEQYF.

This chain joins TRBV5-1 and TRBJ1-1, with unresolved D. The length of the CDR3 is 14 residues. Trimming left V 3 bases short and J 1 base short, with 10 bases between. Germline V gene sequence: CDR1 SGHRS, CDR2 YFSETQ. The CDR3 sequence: CASSWERGNTEAFF. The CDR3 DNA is TGCGCCAGCAGCTGGGAACGGGGGAACACTGAAGCTTTCTTT.

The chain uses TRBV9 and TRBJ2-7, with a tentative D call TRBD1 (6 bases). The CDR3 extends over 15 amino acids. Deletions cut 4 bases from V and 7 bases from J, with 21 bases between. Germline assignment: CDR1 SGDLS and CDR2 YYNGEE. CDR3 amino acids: CASSLTDTGPGEQYF. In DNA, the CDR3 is TGTGCCAGCAGCCTAACCGATACAGGGCCGGGAGAGCAGTACTTC. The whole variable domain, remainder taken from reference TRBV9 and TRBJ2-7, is DSGVTQTPKHLITATGQRVTLRCSPRSGDLSVYWYQQSLDQGLQFLIQYYNGEERAKGNILERFSAQQFPDLHSELNLSSLELGDSALYFCASSLTDTGPGEQYFGPGTRLTVT.

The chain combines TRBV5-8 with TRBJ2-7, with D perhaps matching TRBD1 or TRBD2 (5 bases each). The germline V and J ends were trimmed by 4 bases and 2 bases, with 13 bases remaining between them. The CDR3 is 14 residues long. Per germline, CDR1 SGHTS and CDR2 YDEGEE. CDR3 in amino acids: CASSMGRDAYEQYF. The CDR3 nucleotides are TGTGCCAGCAGCATGGGACGGGACGCCTACGAGCAGTACTTC.

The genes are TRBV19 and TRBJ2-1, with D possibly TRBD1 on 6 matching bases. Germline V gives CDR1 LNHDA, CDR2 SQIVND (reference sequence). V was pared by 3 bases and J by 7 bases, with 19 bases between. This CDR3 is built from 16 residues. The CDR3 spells CASSIGWGTGKNEQFF. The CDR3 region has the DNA TGTGCCAGTAGTATCGGATGGGGAACAGGGAAGAATGAGCAGTTCTTC.

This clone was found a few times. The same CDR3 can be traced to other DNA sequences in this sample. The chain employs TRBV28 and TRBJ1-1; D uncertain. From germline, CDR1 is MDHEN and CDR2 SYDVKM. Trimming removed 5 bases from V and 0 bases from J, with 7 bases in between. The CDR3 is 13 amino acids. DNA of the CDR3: TGTGCCAGCAGTCCACACCTGAACACTGAAGCTTTCTTT. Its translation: CASSPHLNTEAFF.

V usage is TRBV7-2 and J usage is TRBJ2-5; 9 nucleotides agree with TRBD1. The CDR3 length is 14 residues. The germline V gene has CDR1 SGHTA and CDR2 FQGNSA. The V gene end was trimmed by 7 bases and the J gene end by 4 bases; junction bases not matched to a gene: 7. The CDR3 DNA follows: TGTGCCAGCAAGGGAAACAGGGGGCTAGAGACCCAGTACTTC. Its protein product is CASKGNRGLETQYF.

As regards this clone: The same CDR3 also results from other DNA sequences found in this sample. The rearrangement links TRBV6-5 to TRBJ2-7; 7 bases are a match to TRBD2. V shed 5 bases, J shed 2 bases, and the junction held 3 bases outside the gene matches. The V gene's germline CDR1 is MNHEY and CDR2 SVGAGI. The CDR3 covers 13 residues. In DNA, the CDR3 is TGTGCCAGCAGTCGCGGGAGTCCCTACGAGCAGTACTTC. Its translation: CASSRGSPYEQYF.

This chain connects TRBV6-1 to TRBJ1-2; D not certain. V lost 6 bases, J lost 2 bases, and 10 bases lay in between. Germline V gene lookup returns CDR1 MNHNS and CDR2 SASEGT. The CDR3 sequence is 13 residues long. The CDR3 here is CASRRIENYGYTF. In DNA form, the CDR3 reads TGTGCCAGCAGACGGATAGAGAACTATGGCTACACCTTC.